Below, 14 T cell receptor beta chains from the same sample are listed, as sequenced in a study of shared clonotypes between healthy human individuals. Some clones are missing from TCRdb's copy, which holds only in-frame ones; the method was immunoSEQ multiplex PCR. The sample yields hundreds of thousands of clones, roughly 80% seen once. Sequencing input: PBMCs. The source of these receptors is a woman aged 40 to 50 in good health. Some clones in this sample may be carry-over from other donors' samples.

About this clone: Given a far larger clone just one base away, this is likely a sequencing read error. The chain joins TRBV10-2 to TRBJ2-1; D is possibly TRBD1 (6 bases). The CDR3 sequence is 15 residues long. Trimming left V 0 bases short and J 9 bases short, with 15 bases between. CDR1 is WSHSY and CDR2 is SAAADI in the germline V gene. The CDR3 region has the DNA TGCGCCAGCAGTGAGTCGGTGGACAGAAACAGTGAGCAGTTCTTC. This sequence encodes CASSESVDRNSEQFF.

This clone is a singleton in its sample. A far larger clone is off by one base, so a read error is likely. The sample carries other DNA sequences with the same CDR3. The chain has TRBV7-9 and TRBJ2-7; D uncertain. Trimming stripped 1 base from V and 1 base from J, with 2 bases between. This CDR3 has 12 amino acids. CDR1 and CDR2 (germline): SEHNR, FQNEAQ (reference sequence). CDR3 nucleotide sequence: TGTGCCAGCAGCTTAGGGTCCTACGAGCAGTACTTC. Its translation is CASSLGSYEQYF. The variable domain in full, with the rest retrieved from reference TRBV7-9 and TRBJ2-7, is DTGVSQNPRHKITKRGQNVTFRCDPISEHNRLYWYRQTLGQGPEFLTYFQNEAQLEKSRLLSDRFSAERPKGSFSTLEIQRTEQGDSAMYLCASSLGSYEQYFGPGTRLTVT.

The chain joins TRBV27 to TRBJ2-7; a possible D gene is TRBD1 (5 bases). The V end was cut by 2 bases, the J end by 1 base, with 6 bases between. From germline, CDR1 is MNHEY and CDR2 SMNVEV (reference sequence). The CDR3 covers 13 residues. CDR3 amino acids: CASSLDSSYEQYF. For the CDR3, the DNA is TGTGCCAGCAGTTTAGACAGTTCCTACGAGCAGTACTTC.

The J gene is TRBJ2-5, the V gene TRBV28; 7 bases are shared with TRBD1. The J call may be incorrect, as the DNA end agrees better with TRBJ2-7. The CDR3 totals 13 residues. The germline gives CDR1 MDHEN, CDR2 SYDVKM. CDR3 amino acids: CASRTGSAYEQYF. CDR3 DNA: TGTGCCAGCAGGACAGGGTCCGCCTACGAGCAGTACTTC.

This chain uses TRBV11-3 with TRBJ2-1; TRBD2 matches 12 bases. V was pared by 4 bases and J by 0 bases, with 4 bases of the junction left unmatched. This CDR3 has 17 amino acids. Per the germline V gene, CDR1 is SGHNT and CDR2 is YENEEA. As DNA, the CDR3 is TGTGCCAGCAGCTCTCTAGCGGGAGGGAGCTCCTACAATGAGCAGTTCTTC. Its translation: CASSSLAGGSSYNEQFF.

This sequence joins TRBV28 and TRBJ1-2; possible D gene TRBD1, 6 bases. V gave up 2 bases and J gave up 8 bases, with 12 bases separating them. The V gene's germline CDR1 is MDHEN and CDR2 SYDVKM. The CDR3 consists of 13 residues. The CDR3, as DNA: TGTGCCAGCAGTTTACAGGGGCGTCGGGGCTACACCTTC. As protein: CASSLQGRRGYTF.

V and J are TRBV7-2 and TRBJ2-7; maybe TRBD1 (5 bases). From germline, CDR1 is SGHTA and CDR2 FQGNSA. The germline V and J ends were trimmed by 2 bases and 0 bases, with 14 bases remaining between them. This CDR3 region has 16 residues. The CDR3 loop reads CASSLRPGQSSYEQYF. The CDR3 coding sequence is TGTGCCAGCAGCTTAAGGCCAGGGCAAAGCTCCTACGAGCAGTACTTC.

This clone occurred a few times. A clone one base away is much larger, so this may be a read error. The rearrangement uses TRBV9 and TRBJ2-2; 14 bases are shared with TRBD2. This CDR3 has 18 residues. The germline gives CDR1 SGDLS, CDR2 YYNGEE. J was trimmed by 6 bases and V by 7 bases; bases with no gene match: 14. The CDR3 DNA reads TGTGCCAGCTCCGGGGGCAGGGGACTAGCGGGAGAGTCCGGGGAGCTGTTTTTT. This encodes CASSGGRGLAGESGELFF.

The genes are TRBV28 and TRBJ2-2; TRBD1 is a possible D gene (5 bases). This CDR3 comprises 16 residues. V gave up 6 bases and J gave up 6 bases, with 20 bases separating them. Germline CDR1 reads MDHEN; CDR2 reads SYDVKM. The CDR3 DNA sequence: TGTGCCAGCAGGAACGACAGACTGCTGTTGGCCGGGGAGCTGTTTTTT. Its translation: CASRNDRLLLAGELFF.

Concerning this clone itself: This likely came from a read error, as a far larger clone is one base away. V gene TRBV28 combines with J gene TRBJ1-3, with D perhaps TRBD1 (6 bases). Germline V lookup: CDR1 MDHEN, CDR2 SYDVKM. This CDR3 spans 13 amino acids. CDR3 nucleotide sequence: TGTGCCAGCATCGGGACATCAGGAAACACCATACATTTT. Translating gives CASIGTSGNTIHF.

The rearrangement links TRBV29-1 to TRBJ2-7, with 9 bases aligning to TRBD1. Germline CDR1 is SQVTM and CDR2 is ANQGSEA. Unmatched junction bases numbered 6, after V lost 6 bases and J lost 3 bases. This CDR3 spans 13 amino acids. The CDR3 nucleotides are TGCAGCGTGGGAAAGGGACAGGGCTACGAGCAGTACTTC. Its translation: CSVGKGQGYEQYF.

The J gene is TRBJ1-2, the V gene TRBV5-1; a weak D match, TRBD1 (5 bases). The germline V and J ends were trimmed by 6 bases and 5 bases, with 23 bases remaining between them. The germline CDR1 and CDR2 sequences are SGHRS and YFSETQ. The CDR3 runs 16 residues. DNA of the CDR3: TGCGCCAGCAACCGGGACGCCGCTACGGCAGCGTATGGCTACACCTTC. This sequence encodes CASNRDAATAAYGYTF.

Remarks on this clone: A read error may account for a junction end that differs from germline. Other DNA sequences in the same sample also yield this CDR3. The rearrangement joins TRBV5-1 to TRBJ2-2, with 11 nucleotides matching TRBD1. CDR3 size: 15 residues. Germline-derived CDR1 and CDR2 are SGHRS and YFSETQ. For the CDR3, the DNA is TGCGCCAGCAGTTTGGGACAGGGGGTCACCGGGGAGCTGTTTTTT. Amino acids: CASSLGQGVTGELFF.

This clone was detected a few times. A much larger clone differs from this one at a single base, so this may be a read error. Other DNA sequences in the sample encode the same CDR3. J is TRBJ1-4 and V is TRBV4-1; the D gene is possibly TRBD1 (5 bases). The CDR3 is 15 amino acids. The V gene's germline CDR1 is MGHRA and CDR2 YSYEKL. Between the trimmed V and J ends, which lost 7 bases and 14 bases, there was a span of 26 bases. CDR3 amino acids: CASTLEPGTEAKLFF. The DNA of the CDR3 is TGCGCCAGCACACTCGAGCCGGGGACGGAGGCAAAGCTGTTTTTT.